This TCR beta chain was identified in a study of blood T cell repertoires in COVID-19. Overall study context: From T cells, B-cell-depleted T cells, or PBMCs came the material, which was cDNA or gDNA.

V dropped 4 bases and J dropped 6 bases, with 9 bases sitting between them. The CDR3 runs 13 residues. Germline V lookup: CDR1 LGHDT, CDR2 YNNKEL (reference sequence). The cohort comprised adults aged about 18 to 100 years residing in about two dozen US areas. For recovered donors of Cohort 3, there were two negative PCRs, clearance, or symptom resolution. Per the study methods: Estimation of nucleated cell counts relied on the amplification of reference gene primers. Sequenced by immunoSEQ multiplex PCR; TCRdb stores in-frame clones only, minus some. D and trimming come from the DNA, and the V and J calls and clone size come from that table. The table records about 310,000 clones, just under 90% of them present only once.

The clonotype originates from a woman aged 25 to 39 who had recovered from COVID-19. The sequenced sample was PBMCs or T cells enriched from blood (not recorded which). The chain recombines TRBV3-1 (or the pseudogene TRBV3-2) with TRBJ1-4, with D unclear. CDR3 amino acids: CASSRYEDEKLFF. CDR3 coding DNA: TGTGCCAGCAGCCGATATGAGGATGAAAAACTGTTTTTT.